These T cell receptor beta chains were read from a single sample in a study of post-analysis software for immune sequencing data. Using its own MiXCR run on the PCR reads, TCRdb lists one record per CDR3 protein. Here the sample spans about 770,000 distinct CDR3 sequences, more than 45% being singletons. Sequenced material: blood. These receptors were taken from a girl under 18 with multiple sclerosis. The CDR3 runs from the conserved cysteine through the conserved F or W. Fields, in order: J gene, V gene, CDR3 protein.

TRBJ2-1 TRBV5-1 CASSFSLAGVGMNEQFF
TRBJ2-7 TRBV20-1 CSASSGSSYEQYF
TRBJ2-3 TRBV11-3 CASSLRQGGRTDTQYF
TRBJ2-1 TRBV24-1 CATSGSGDGNNEQFF
TRBJ1-2 TRBV7-2 CASSIETGTYGYTF
TRBJ2-5 TRBV6-5 CASRAPGQGLEYF
TRBJ1-2 TRBV24-1 CATSEDGGSYGYTF
TRBJ2-1 TRBV27 CASSLWESGTSALSSYNEQFF
TRBJ2-1 TRBV2 CASSEGGPFYNEQFF
TRBJ2-7 TRBV3-1 CASSQALPGQGYEQYF
TRBJ2-5 TRBV20-1 CSATSRREVGETQYF
TRBJ2-7 TRBV5-1 CASSLIQNYEQYF
TRBJ1-1 TRBV5-1 CASSLALTVNTEAFF
TRBJ2-7 TRBV12-3/TRBV12-4 CASSLSLASKQYF
TRBJ2-6 TRBV7-3 CASSPHPIQRGRSGANVLTF
TRBJ2-5 TRBV10-3 CAPTEGLAGVPETQYF
TRBJ1-2 TRBV12-3/TRBV12-4 CASSRTGGGGGYTF
TRBJ2-4 TRBV20-1 CSARVTPLAKNIQYF
TRBJ2-6 TRBV9 CASSVGPNSGANVLTF
TRBJ2-3 TRBV7-2 CASSFGSREGADTQYF
TRBJ1-1 TRBV4-3 CASSQDPMNTEAFF
- TRBV7-3 CASSPEGVETQYF
TRBJ1-2 TRBV29-1 CSTRTGGNYGYTF
TRBJ2-1 TRBV20-1 CSARAPRAVQAPNEQFF
TRBJ2-1 TRBV5-1 CASSPGDTYNEQFF
TRBJ2-1 TRBV20-1 CSARIPGSSYNEQFF
TRBJ2-7 TRBV29-1 CSVVYSYEQYF
TRBJ2-7 TRBV18 CATMSTGTYEQYF
TRBJ2-1 TRBV6-5 CASRKSGRSYNEQFF
TRBJ2-5 TRBV29-1 CSGTGASSETQYF
TRBJ1-2 TRBV6-1 CASSEPGDALYGYTF
TRBJ2-1 TRBV2 CASRSETSGRANNEQFF
TRBJ2-7 TRBV5-1 CASSSQGPTYEQYF
TRBJ2-7 TRBV29-1 CSVGGNSYEQYF
TRBJ2-1 TRBV3-1 CASSAQRTGNNEQFF
TRBJ1-5 TRBV6-2/TRBV6-3 CASSYSQMDRDQPQHF
TRBJ2-2 TRBV20-1 CSAREFGTNTGELFF
TRBJ2-3 TRBV15 CATSRGENTDTQYF
TRBJ1-1 TRBV20-1 CSAPGLRDRGHFDEAFF
TRBJ1-5 TRBV28 CASRTPDRLNQPQHF
TRBJ1-2 TRBV20-1 CSAREMAGLSGTEPYYGYTF
TRBJ1-2 TRBV4-3 CASSQDSSHGYTF
TRBJ1-2 TRBV5-6 CASSLGGQGENGYTF
TRBJ2-5 TRBV5-1 CAGSGGTGQETQYF
TRBJ2-3 TRBV27 CASSRTPGRIRTDTQYF
TRBJ2-1 TRBV6-4 CAGSSYNEQFF
TRBJ2-1 TRBV5-1 CASSLEGAEGEQFF
TRBJ2-1 TRBV4-3 CASSQEGRATHEQFF
TRBJ1-1 TRBV13 CASSLEVIAEAFF
TRBJ2-3 TRBV24-1 CATSDGTGTDTQYF
TRBJ1-2 TRBV5-1 CASSPADPNYGYTF
TRBJ2-3 TRBV11-2 CATSVTTDTQYF